This TCR beta chain was recovered during a study of cytomegalovirus exposure and HLA in healthy donors. Study-wide background: Earlier results showed 117 million unique TCR beta sequences derived from approximately 170 million T cells. From donors who were HLA-typed, an early data release held about 85 million unique TCRs. Study-wide results and limits: The authors later found HLA-associated TCR beta chains more clonally expanded than equally common others. Presence/absence analyses treated sequencing depth as roughly uniform across donors.

In the PCR, 60 Vbeta and 13 Jbeta primers were used. Sequencing was performed with immunoSEQ multiplex PCR; in TCRdb, only in-frame clones are kept and a portion is missing. The sample records 140,000 to 150,000 clones, 75% to 90% being singletons. Note on this clone: Its antigen is undetermined.

The CDR3 totals 14 residues. Germline V gives CDR1 SGHAT, CDR2 FQNNGV. J lost 15 bases, V lost 5 bases, and 9 bases had no gene match. The chain has TRBV11-2 and TRBJ2-1, with TRBD2 matching 14 bases. Material for sequencing was PBMCs. This TCR derives from a woman in her 30s in good health and CMV-seronegative. The CDR3 nucleotides are TGTGCCAGCAGCCCTGGGACTAGCGGGAGAACTCGGTTCTTC. Translating it yields CASSPGTSGRTRFF.